Described below is a single T cell receptor beta chain sequence and its context. In the same sample, other DNA sequences code for this CDR3. The data are from a study of T cell responses to AZD1222 COVID-19 vaccine. The length of the CDR3 is 13 residues. V gave up 3 bases and J gave up 4 bases, with 7 bases separating them. Libraries were prepared by immunoSEQ multiplex PCR; TCRdb keeps only in-frame clonotypes and omits some of them. The sample consists of around 120,000 clones, around 94% of them appearing once. This sample comprised peripheral blood, obtained on day 0 of AZD1222 vaccination. The TCR comes from an adult in good health. The chain has TRBV12-3 or TRBV12-4 and TRBJ1-5; D ambiguous. The chain's CDR3 is CASSLSGNQPQHF. CDR3 nucleotides: TGTGCCAGCAGTTTGAGCGGAAATCAGCCCCAGCATTTT.